This T cell receptor (beta chain) was obtained from a study of cytomegalovirus exposure and HLA in healthy donors. Findings of the study overall: Roughly even sequencing depth across donors was the assumption behind the presence/absence analyses.

About this clone itself: The antigen is undetermined.

Germline V lookup: CDR1 SNHLY, CDR2 FYNNEI. The V gene end was trimmed by 6 bases and the J gene end by 11 bases; junction bases not matched to a gene: 8. The CDR3 has 12 residues. PCR employed 60 Vbeta and 13 Jbeta primers. Only in-frame clones appear in the TCRdb table, and some are missing; sequencing was by immunoSEQ multiplex PCR. The sample table includes around 210,000 clones. The chain recombines TRBV2 with TRBJ1-1; 8 nucleotides align to TRBD1. Sequenced input: PBMCs. This sequence was found in a girl aged 2-10 years in good health and CMV-seropositive. The CDR3 loop is CASRPGQALAFF. The CDR3 DNA follows: TGTGCCAGCAGGCCGGGACAGGCATTGGCTTTCTTT.